The clone carrying this T cell receptor (beta chain) showed up just once. Its antigen is undetermined. Primers: 60 Vbeta forward and 13 Jbeta reverse. In the source study's methods: A later analysis tallied approximately 87 million unique TCR beta chains, approximately 10 million of them shared. Here immunoSEQ multiplex PCR was the method, and the copy in TCRdb shows in-frame clones only, minus some. V and J calls and clone size follow that table, whereas D and trimming were derived from the DNA. Of 120,000 to 150,000 clones in the sample, around 70% are singletons; the top ten hold 2% to 2.5%. This entry is derived from a study of cytomegalovirus exposure and HLA in healthy donors. Findings of the study overall: There were some V segments, including TRBV6-2 and TRBV6-3, excluded as indistinguishable. It was reported that the classifier diagnosed cytomegalovirus status with high specificity and sensitivity in both the original and validation cohorts.

Trimming shortened V by 0 bases and J by 2 bases, and 9 bases separated the two germline ends. CDR3 size: 15 residues. Looked up from germline, CDR1 is SGHRS and CDR2 is YFSETQ. The sequence was obtained from a man in his forties in good health and CMV-seronegative. The specimen was PBMCs. V and J are TRBV5-1 and TRBJ1-5; D is perhaps TRBD1 (5 bases). This CDR3 is CASSLEGNGNQPQHF. The CDR3 nucleotides are TGCGCCAGCAGCTTGGAGGGGAACGGCAATCAGCCCCAGCATTTT.